This is a list of T cell receptor beta chains from one sample in a study of beta chain features in type 1 diabetes. The protocol was immunoSEQ multiplex PCR, while the TCRdb copy is restricted to in-frame clones and leaves out a portion. The sample records over 300,000 clones, around 7.6% being singletons. Sample: central memory CD4+ T cells from blood. Source of these receptors: a woman aged 18 to 35 in good health. Each CDR3 is given with its conserved first and last residue. D genes are given only for firm matches. For some rows the clone size is stated as once, few or many, or as a class when expanded; others skip it.

CASSAGTAEKSRPQHF	TGTGCCAGCAGTGCCGGGACAGCCGAAAAGTCCCGGCCCCAGCATTTT	TRBV28	16	many	TRBJ1-5	TRBD1
CASQLSGSTGELFF	TGCGCCAGCCAACTTAGCGGGAGTACGGGGGAGCTGTTTTTT	TRBV10-2	14	few	TRBJ2-2	TRBD2
CASSLYTSGDIQYF	TGTGCCAGCAGTTTATATACCTCGGGGGACATTCAGTACTTC	TRBV28	14	many	TRBJ2-4	.
CASRRQQNTEAFF	TGTGCCAGCAGAAGACAGCAGAACACTGAAGCTTTCTTT	TRBV11-2	13	.	TRBJ1-1	.
CASSTGGPLFEQYF	TGTGCCAGCAGTACAGGGGGCCCTCTCTTTGAGCAGTACTTC	TRBV28	14	few	TRBJ2-7	TRBD1
CSVEGGRGTDTQYF	TGCAGCGTTGAAGGCGGGAGAGGCACAGATACGCAGTATTTT	TRBV29-1	14	many	TRBJ2-3	TRBD2
CASSALAGPYEQYF	TGTGCCAGCAGCGCACTAGCGGGACCCTACGAGCAGTACTTC	TRBV7-2	14	once	TRBJ2-7	TRBD2
CASSFFSGTYEQYF	TGTGCCAGCAGCTTTTTTTCGGGAACCTACGAGCAGTACTTC	TRBV7-3	14	.	TRBJ2-7	.
CASGGTGSYEQYF	TGTGCCAGCGGGGGGACAGGATCCTACGAGCAGTACTTC	TRBV9	13	.	TRBJ2-7	TRBD1
CASSSGTGTEQYF	TGTGCCAGCAGTTCCGGGACAGGGACCGAGCAGTACTTC	TRBV6-6	13	few	TRBJ2-7	TRBD1
CASSDLSGAQETQYF	TGCGCCAGCAGCGACTTGAGCGGGGCCCAAGAGACCCAGTACTTC	TRBV5-1	15	.	TRBJ2-5	TRBD2
CASSWGPNTEAFF	TGTGCCAGTAGTTGGGGCCCGAACACTGAAGCTTTCTTT	TRBV19	13	.	TRBJ1-1	.
CASSLSDILGEQYF	TGTGCCAGCAGCTTATCTGACATACTGGGAGAGCAGTACTTC	TRBV6-6	14	few	TRBJ2-7	.
CASSRQTGTNQPQHF	TGTGCCAGCAGTCGTCAGACAGGGACAAATCAGCCCCAGCATTTT	TRBV2	15	few	TRBJ1-5	TRBD1
CASSRDRARGTEAFF	TGCGCCAGCAGCCGGGACAGGGCTCGGGGCACTGAAGCTTTCTTT	TRBV5-1	15	many	TRBJ1-1	TRBD1
CASSLLAGGFTDTQYF	TGTGCCAGCAGCTTACTTGCGGGAGGGTTCACAGATACGCAGTATTTT	TRBV11-1	16	.	TRBJ2-3	TRBD2
CASSYSQGAGYGYTF	TGTGCCAGCAGTTACTCGCAGGGGGCAGGTTATGGCTACACCTTC	TRBV6-5	15	few	TRBJ1-2	TRBD1
CASGETQYF	TGTGCCAGTGGGGAGACCCAGTACTTC	TRBV7-2	9	.	TRBJ2-5	.
CASSPTGYEQYF	TGTGCCAGCTCCCCTACAGGCTACGAGCAGTACTTC	TRBV18	12	.	TRBJ2-7	.
CSARAHGGAYEQYF	TGCAGCGCTAGGGCCCATGGAGGGGCCTACGAGCAGTACTTC	TRBV29-1	14	many	TRBJ2-7	.
CASSVYPGTSGSYEQYF	TGTGCCAGCAGCGTATACCCCGGGACTAGCGGCTCCTACGAGCAGTACTTC	TRBV7-8	17	.	TRBJ2-7	TRBD2
CASSQDKSTDTQYF	TGTGCCAGCAGCCAAGATAAAAGCACAGATACGCAGTATTTT	TRBV4-2	14	.	TRBJ2-3	.
CASSSTVDTEAFF	TGTGCCAGCAGCTCTACGGTTGACACTGAAGCTTTCTTT	TRBV11-3	13	.	TRBJ1-1	.
CASSAQGYGTGELFF	TGTGCCAGTTCGGCACAGGGGTATGGCACCGGGGAGCTGTTTTTT	TRBV6-4	15	.	TRBJ2-2	TRBD1
CASKRSGSSTDTQYF	TGTGCCAGCAAGAGAAGCGGGAGTAGCACAGATACGCAGTATTTT	TRBV2	15	few	TRBJ2-3	TRBD2
CASSSLRYGYTF	TGTGCCAGCAGCTCCTTGCGCTATGGCTACACCTTC	TRBV7-2	12	few	TRBJ1-2	.
CASSTGSYNEQFF	TGTGCCAGCAGTACAGGGTCCTACAATGAGCAGTTCTTC	TRBV28	13	.	TRBJ2-1	.
CSVIGAYEQYF	TGCAGCGTTATTGGAGCCTACGAGCAGTACTTC	TRBV29-1	11	.	TRBJ2-7	.
CASSSTGVNYGYTF	TGTGCCAGCAGCTCGACAGGCGTTAACTATGGCTACACCTTC	TRBV28	14	.	TRBJ1-2	.
CASSSGLTRQETQYF	TGCGCCAGCAGCTCGGGACTAACTCGACAAGAGACCCAGTACTTC	TRBV5-1	15	few	TRBJ2-5	TRBD2
CASSLGDGTYEQYF	TGCGCCAGCAGCTTGGGTGACGGAACCTACGAGCAGTACTTC	TRBV5-1	14	many	TRBJ2-7	.
CASSLAGITNEKLFF	TGCGCCAGCAGCTTGGCAGGGATAACTAATGAAAAACTGTTTTTT	TRBV5-1	15	many	TRBJ1-4	.
CASSYSGTSDTQYF	TGTGCCAGCAGTTACTCCGGGACTTCAGATACGCAGTATTTT	TRBV6-6	14	.	TRBJ2-3	.
CASSLWEGNYEQYF	TGTGCCAGCAGTTTATGGGAAGGGAATTACGAGCAGTACTTC	TRBV27	14	.	TRBJ2-7	.
CASSVRLASTDTQYF	TGTGCCAGCAGCGTACGACTAGCTAGCACAGATACGCAGTATTTT	TRBV9	15	few	TRBJ2-3	TRBD2
CASSLAEGTISNQPQHF	TGTGCCAGCAGCTTAGCGGAGGGGACTATAAGCAATCAGCCCCAGCATTTT	TRBV7-2	17	.	TRBJ1-5	.
CASSSGLDIVTQYF	TGTGCCAGCAGCTCGGGACTAGACATTGTGACCCAGTACTTC	TRBV7-9	14	few	TRBJ2-5	TRBD2
CASSLAGGNMKTQYF	TGTGCCAGCAGCTTAGCAGGCGGAAATATGAAGACCCAGTACTTC	TRBV11-2	15	.	TRBJ2-5	.
CASSQAGGASGANVLTF	TGCGCCAGCAGCCAAGCGGGGGGAGCTAGTGGGGCCAACGTCCTGACTTTC	TRBV4-3	17	.	TRBJ2-6	TRBD2
CASSLRGITEAFF	TGTGCCAGCAGCTTGCGGGGGATCACTGAAGCTTTCTTT	TRBV5-6	13	once	TRBJ1-1	.
CASSVREGFTGELFF	TGTGCCAGCAGCGTAAGGGAGGGATTCACCGGGGAGCTGTTTTTT	TRBV9	15	.	TRBJ2-2	TRBD2
CASSLLAEQYNEQFF	TGCGCCAGCAGCCTGCTAGCGGAGCAGTACAATGAGCAGTTCTTC	TRBV5-1	15	.	TRBJ2-1	TRBD2
CASPGHRRYEQYF	TGTGCCAGTCCGGGACACCGGCGTTACGAGCAGTACTTC	TRBV4-2	13	few	TRBJ2-7	.
CASSVAGADQETQYF	TGTGCCAGCAGCGTAGCCGGGGCGGATCAAGAGACCCAGTACTTC	TRBV9	15	few	TRBJ2-5	.
CASSLAGGAFDEQFF	TGTGCCAGCAGCTTGGCTGGGGGCGCATTCGATGAGCAGTTCTTC	TRBV5-4	15	few	TRBJ2-1	.